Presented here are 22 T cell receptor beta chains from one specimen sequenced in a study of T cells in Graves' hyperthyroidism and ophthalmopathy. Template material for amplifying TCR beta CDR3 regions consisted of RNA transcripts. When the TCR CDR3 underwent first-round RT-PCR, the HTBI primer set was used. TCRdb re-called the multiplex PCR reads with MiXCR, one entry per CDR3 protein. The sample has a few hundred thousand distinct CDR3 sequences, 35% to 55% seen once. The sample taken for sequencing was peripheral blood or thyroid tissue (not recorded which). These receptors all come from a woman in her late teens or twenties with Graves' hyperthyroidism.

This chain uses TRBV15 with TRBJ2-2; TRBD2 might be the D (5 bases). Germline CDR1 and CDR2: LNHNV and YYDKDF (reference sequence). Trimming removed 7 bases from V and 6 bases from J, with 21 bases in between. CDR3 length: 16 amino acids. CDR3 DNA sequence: TGTGCCACCAAGTTCGGTGGGAGCGCGGTGGCCGGGGAGCTGTTTTTT. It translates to CATKFGGSAVAGELFF.

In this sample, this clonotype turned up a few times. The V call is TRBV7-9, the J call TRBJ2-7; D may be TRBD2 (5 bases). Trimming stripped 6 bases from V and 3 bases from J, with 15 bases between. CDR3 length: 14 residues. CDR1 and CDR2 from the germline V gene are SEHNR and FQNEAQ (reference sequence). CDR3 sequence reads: CASSRLTVYYEQYF. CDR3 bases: TGTGCCAGCAGTCGACTAACTGTCTACTACGAGCAGTACTTC.

CDR3 bases: TGTGCCAGCAGTCCCTTGGACGATGCGTGGGAGACCCAGTACTTC. Encoded protein: CASSPLDDAWETQYF. The chain joins TRBV12-3 or TRBV12-4 to TRBJ2-5; D is ambiguous. V dropped 5 bases and J dropped 5 bases, with 18 bases sitting between them. The CDR3 is made up of 15 amino acids.

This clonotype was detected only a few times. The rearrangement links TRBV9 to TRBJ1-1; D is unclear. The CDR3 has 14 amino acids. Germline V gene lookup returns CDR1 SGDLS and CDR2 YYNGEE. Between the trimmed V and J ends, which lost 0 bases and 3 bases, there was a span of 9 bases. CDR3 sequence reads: CASSVAPDYTEAFF. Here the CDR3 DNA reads TGTGCCAGCAGCGTAGCTCCGGATTACACTGAAGCTTTCTTT.

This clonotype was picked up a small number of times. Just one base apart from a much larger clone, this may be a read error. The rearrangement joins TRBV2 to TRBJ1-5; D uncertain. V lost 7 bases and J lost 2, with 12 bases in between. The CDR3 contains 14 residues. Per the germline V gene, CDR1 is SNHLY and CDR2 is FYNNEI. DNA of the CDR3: TGTGCCAGCACATCCAGGAATGGCAATCAGCCCCAGCATTTT. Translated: CASTSRNGNQPQHF.

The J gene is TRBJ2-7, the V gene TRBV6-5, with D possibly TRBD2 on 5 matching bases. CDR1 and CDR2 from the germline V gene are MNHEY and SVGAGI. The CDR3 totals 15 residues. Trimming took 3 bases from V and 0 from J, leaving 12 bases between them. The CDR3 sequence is CASSYRGESSYEQYF. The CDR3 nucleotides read TGTGCCAGCAGTTATCGGGGTGAGAGCTCCTACGAGCAGTACTTC.

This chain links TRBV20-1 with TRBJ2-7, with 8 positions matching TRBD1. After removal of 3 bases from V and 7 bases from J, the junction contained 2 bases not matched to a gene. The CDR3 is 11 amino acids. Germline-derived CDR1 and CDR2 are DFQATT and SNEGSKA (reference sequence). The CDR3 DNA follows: TGCAGTGCTAGGGGGGACAGGGAGCAGTACTTC. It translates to CSARGDREQYF.

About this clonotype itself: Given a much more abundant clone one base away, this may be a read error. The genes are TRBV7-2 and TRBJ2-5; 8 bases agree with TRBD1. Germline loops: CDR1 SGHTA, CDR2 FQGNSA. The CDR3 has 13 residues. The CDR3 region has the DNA TGTGCCAGCAGCGGGACAGGCCGGGATACCCAGTGCTTC. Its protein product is CASSGTGRDTQCF. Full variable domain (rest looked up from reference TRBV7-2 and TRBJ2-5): GAGVSQSPSNKVTEKGKDVELRCDPISGHTALYWYRQSLGQGLEFLIYFQGNSAPDKSGLPSDRFSAERTGGSVSTLTIQRTQQEDSAVYLCASSGTGRDTQCFGPGTRLLVL.

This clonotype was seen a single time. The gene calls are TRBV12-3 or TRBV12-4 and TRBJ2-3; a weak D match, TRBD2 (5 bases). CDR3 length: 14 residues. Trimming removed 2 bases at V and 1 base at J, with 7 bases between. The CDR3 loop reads CASSLNGGTDTQYF. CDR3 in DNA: TGTGCCAGCAGTTTAAACGGGGGCACAGATACGCAGTATTTT.

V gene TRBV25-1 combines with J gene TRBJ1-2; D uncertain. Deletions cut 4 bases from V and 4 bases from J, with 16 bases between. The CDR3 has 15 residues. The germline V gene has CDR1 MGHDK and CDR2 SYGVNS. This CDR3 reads CASSARGQTLYGYTF. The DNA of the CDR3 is TGTGCCAGCAGTGCTAGAGGCCAGACTCTCTATGGCTACACCTTC.

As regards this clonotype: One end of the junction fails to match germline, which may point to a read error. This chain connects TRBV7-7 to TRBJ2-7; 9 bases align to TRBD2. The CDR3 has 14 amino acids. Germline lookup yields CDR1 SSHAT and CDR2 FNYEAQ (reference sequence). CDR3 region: CASSPLTSGSEQYF. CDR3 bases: TGTGCTAGCAGCCCCCTGACTAGCGGCTCCGAGCAGTACTTC. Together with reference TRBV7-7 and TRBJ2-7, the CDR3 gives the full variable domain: GAGVSQSPRYKVTKRGQDVTLRCDPISSHATLYWYQQALGQGPEFLTYFNYEAQPDKSGLPSDRFSAERPEGSISTLTIQRTEQRDSAMYRCASSPLTSGSEQYFGPGTRLTVT.

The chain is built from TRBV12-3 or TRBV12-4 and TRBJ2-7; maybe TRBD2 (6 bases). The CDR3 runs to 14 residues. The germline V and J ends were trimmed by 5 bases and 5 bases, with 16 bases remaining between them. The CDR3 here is CASSIRLVSHEQYF. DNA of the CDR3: TGTGCCAGCAGTATCAGACTAGTTTCGCACGAGCAGTACTTC.

This CDR3 reads CASSQRRARYNEQFF. The CDR3, as DNA: TGTGCCAGCAGCCAACGGAGGGCCAGATACAATGAGCAGTTCTTC. The chain carries TRBV5-5 and TRBJ2-7; D may be TRBD2 (6 bases). The J call may be in error: the DNA end matches TRBJ2-1 better. The CDR3 spans 15 residues. Germline lookup yields CDR1 SGHKS and CDR2 YYEKEE (reference sequence).

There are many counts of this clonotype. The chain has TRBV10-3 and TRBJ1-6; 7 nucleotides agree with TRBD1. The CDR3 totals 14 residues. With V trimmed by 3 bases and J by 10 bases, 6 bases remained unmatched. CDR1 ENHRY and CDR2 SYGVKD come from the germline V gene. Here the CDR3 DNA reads TGTGCCATCAGTGATCAGGGGGAGAGATCACCCCTCCACTTT. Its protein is CAISDQGERSPLHF.

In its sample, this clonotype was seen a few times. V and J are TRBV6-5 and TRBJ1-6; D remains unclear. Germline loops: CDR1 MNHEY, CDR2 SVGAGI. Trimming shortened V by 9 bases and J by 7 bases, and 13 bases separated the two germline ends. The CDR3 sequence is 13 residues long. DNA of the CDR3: TGTGCCAGTTTCGACGCAGGAAATTCACCCCTCCACTTT. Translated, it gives CASFDAGNSPLHF.

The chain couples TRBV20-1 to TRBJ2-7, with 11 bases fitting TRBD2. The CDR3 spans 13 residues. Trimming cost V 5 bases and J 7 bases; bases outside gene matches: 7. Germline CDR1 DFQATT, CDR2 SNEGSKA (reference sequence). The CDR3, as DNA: TGCAGTGCTCGGACTAGCGGGCTACAGGAGCAGTACTTC. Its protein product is CSARTSGLQEQYF.

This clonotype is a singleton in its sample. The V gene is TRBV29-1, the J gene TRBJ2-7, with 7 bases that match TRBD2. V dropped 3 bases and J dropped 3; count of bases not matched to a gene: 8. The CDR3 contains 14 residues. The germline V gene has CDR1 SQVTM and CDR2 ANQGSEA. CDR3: CSVDGAGRDYEQYF. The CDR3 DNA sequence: TGCAGCGTTGATGGGGCAGGGAGGGACTACGAGCAGTACTTC.

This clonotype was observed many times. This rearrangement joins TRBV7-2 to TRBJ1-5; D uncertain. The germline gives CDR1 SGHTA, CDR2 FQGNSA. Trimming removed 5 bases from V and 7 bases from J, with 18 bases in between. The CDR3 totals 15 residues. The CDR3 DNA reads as TGTGCCAGCAGCCAAGGATGGGAAGCGTGGCAGCCCCAGCATTTT. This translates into CASSQGWEAWQPQHF. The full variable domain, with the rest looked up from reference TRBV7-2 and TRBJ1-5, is GAGVSQSPSNKVTEKGKDVELRCDPISGHTALYWYRQSLGQGLEFLIYFQGNSAPDKSGLPSDRFSAERTGGSVSTLTIQRTQQEDSAVYLCASSQGWEAWQPQHFGDGTRLSIL.

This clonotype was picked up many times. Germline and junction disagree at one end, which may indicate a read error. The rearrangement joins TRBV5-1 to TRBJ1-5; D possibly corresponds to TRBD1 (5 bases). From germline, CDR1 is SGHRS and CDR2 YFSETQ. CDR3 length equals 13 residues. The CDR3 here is CASSLGRDQPQHF. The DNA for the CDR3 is TGTGCCAGCAGCTTGGGCAGGGATCAGCCCCAGCATTTT.

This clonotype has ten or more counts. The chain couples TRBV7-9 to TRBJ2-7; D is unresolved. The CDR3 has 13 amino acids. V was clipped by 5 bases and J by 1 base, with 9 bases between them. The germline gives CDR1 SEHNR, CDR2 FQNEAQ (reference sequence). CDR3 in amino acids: CASSPRVSYEQYF. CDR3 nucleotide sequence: TGTGCCAGCAGCCCCCGGGTGTCCTACGAGCAGTACTTC.

CDR3 DNA: TGCAGTGCTAGAGATTTGGACCTCGAAGCTTTCTTT. Protein product: CSARDLDLEAFF. V is TRBV20-1 and J is TRBJ1-1; D gene ambiguous. V was trimmed by 0 bases and J by 8 bases, leaving 10 bases between them. The CDR3 runs to 12 residues. Germline V gene sequence: CDR1 DFQATT, CDR2 SNEGSKA (reference sequence).

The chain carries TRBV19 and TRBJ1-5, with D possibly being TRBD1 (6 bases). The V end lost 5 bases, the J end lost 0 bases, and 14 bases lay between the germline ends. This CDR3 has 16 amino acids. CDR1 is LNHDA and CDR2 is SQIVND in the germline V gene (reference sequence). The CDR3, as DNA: TGTGCCAGTAGTCCACGGGGGGCGGATAGCAATCAGCCCCAGCATTTT. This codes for CASSPRGADSNQPQHF. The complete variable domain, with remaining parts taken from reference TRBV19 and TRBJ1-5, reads DGGITQSPKYLFRKEGQNVTLSCEQNLNHDAMYWYRQDPGQGLRLIYYSQIVNDFQKGDIAEGYSVSREKKESFPLTVTSAQKNPTAFYLCASSPRGADSNQPQHFGDGTRLSIL.